These T cell receptor beta chains were read from a single sample in a study of T-cell reconstitution after alpha-beta-depleted transplantation in children. TCRdb itself ran the PCR reads through MiXCR, one entry per CDR3 protein. The sample carries roughly 240,000 distinct CDR3 sequences, around 7.5% recorded once. The specimen was PBMCs, mostly from graft donor cells, collected 180 days after TCRalphabeta/CD19-depleted stem cell transplant. The receptor source for this set is a male patient aged 10 to 17 who had a stem cell transplant for acute lymphoblastic leukemia, so the T cells may come from the graft donor. CDR3s include the opening cysteine and the closing phenylalanine or tryptophan. Fields, in order: D gene, V gene, clone size, J gene, CDR3 DNA, CDR3 protein. D genes are given only for firm matches. Expanded clones get a size class; other rows say once, few or many, or leave the size out.

.	TRBV5-5	few	TRBJ1-1	TGTGCCAGCAGCTTGTGGGGAGCTGAAGCTTTCTTT	CASSLWGAEAFF
.	TRBV10-3	many	TRBJ1-2	TGTGCCATCAGTGAGCGATATGGCTACACCTTC	CAISERYGYTF
.	TRBV5-4	.	TRBJ2-7	TGTGCCAGCAGCTTGGAGGCTAGTGAGGCCTACGAGCAGTACTTC	CASSLEASEAYEQYF
.	TRBV21-1	many	TRBJ2-7	TGTGCCAGCAGCAAAGTTGGCGGATCCTACGAGCAGTACTTC	CASSKVGGSYEQYF
.	TRBV27	.	TRBJ2-5	TGTGCCAGCCGTACTGTTGTCCCCCAAGAGACCCAGTACTTC	CASRTVVPQETQYF
TRBD1	TRBV28	.	TRBJ1-4	TGTGCCGGATGGACAGGGAACGAAAAACTGTTTTTT	CAGWTGNEKLFF
.	TRBV4-1	many	TRBJ2-7	TGCGCCAGCAGCCAAGAGGGGGGACTTCCAGCCTACGAGCAGTACTTC	CASSQEGGLPAYEQYF
TRBD2	TRBV19	many	TRBJ2-1	TGTGCCAGTAGACCCGGGACTAGCGGGACATATGAGCAGTTCTTC	CASRPGTSGTYEQFF
.	TRBV23-1	many	TRBJ2-1	TGCGCCAGCAGTCACTTCTGGGGGTTGGACACATACAATGAGCAGTTCTTC	CASSHFWGLDTYNEQFF
TRBD2	TRBV18	many	TRBJ2-2	TGTGCCAGCTCACCACCGCAACGGGGACTAGCGGGAACCGGGGAGCTGTTTTTT	CASSPPQRGLAGTGELFF
.	TRBV5-1	many	TRBJ2-5	TGCGCCAGCAAAGGATGGGGGGGCGCCGAAGAGACCCAGTACTTC	CASKGWGGAEETQYF
.	TRBV6-5	many	TRBJ2-6	TGTGCCAGCAGTTACCGCGGCGGAGCCCAATGGGGGGCCAACGTCCTGACTTTC	CASSYRGGAQWGANVLTF
.	TRBV27	.	TRBJ2-3	TGTGCCAGCAGTTTCCGATACACAGATACGCAGTATTTT	CASSFRYTDTQYF
.	TRBV4-1	many	TRBJ1-2	TGCGCCAGCAGCCAAGATGGGGTTGACTATGGCTACACCTTC	CASSQDGVDYGYTF
.	TRBV28	many	TRBJ1-5	TGTGCCAGCAGTTTACCCTACAGGGTTAGCAATCAGCCCCAGCATTTT	CASSLPYRVSNQPQHF
.	TRBV12-3/TRBV12-4	many	TRBJ1-6	TGTGCCAGCAGTTGGGGTGGCTATAATTCACCCCTCCACTTT	CASSWGGYNSPLHF
.	TRBV7-2	many	TRBJ2-5	TGTGCCAGCAGCGGAGGGAACCAAGAGACCCAGTACTTC	CASSGGNQETQYF
.	TRBV2	many	TRBJ1-1	TGTGCCAGCAGTATCCTTGGAACTGAAGCTTTCTTT	CASSILGTEAFF
.	TRBV28	many	TRBJ2-7	TGTGCCAGCAGTTCCGGGACATTCAAGCAGTACTTC	CASSSGTFKQYF
.	TRBV5-8	many	TRBJ2-7	TGTGCCAGCAGTCCGGGGTCCTCTAGATATTTC	CASSPGSSRYF
TRBD2	TRBV12-3/TRBV12-4	many	TRBJ2-1	TGTGCCAGCAGTTTAGGTAGCGGGAGGGCCAATGAGCAGTTCTTC	CASSLGSGRANEQFF
.	TRBV29-1	many	TRBJ1-5	TGCAGCGTTGGGTTCGGACGGAATCAGCCCCAGCATTTT	CSVGFGRNQPQHF
.	TRBV6-1	many	TRBJ1-2	TGTGCCAGCAGGCCTCAGGGGAGGGGTAACTATGGCTACACCTTC	CASRPQGRGNYGYTF
.	TRBV28	many	TRBJ1-1	TGTGCCAGCAGTTTCCGGCAGGGGTCGAACACTGAAGCTTTCTTT	CASSFRQGSNTEAFF
.	TRBV7-6	.	TRBJ2-2	TGTGCCAGCAGCCCCTACCGGGACGGGACCGGGGAGCTGTTTTTT	CASSPYRDGTGELFF
TRBD1	TRBV3-1	.	TRBJ1-3	TGTGCCAGCAGCTTGACAGGGATCTCTGGAAACACCATATATTTT	CASSLTGISGNTIYF
.	TRBV11-2	many	TRBJ2-1	TGTGCCAGCAGCTCTCCCTGGGGTAATGAGCAGTTCTTC	CASSSPWGNEQFF
.	TRBV12-3/TRBV12-4	many	TRBJ2-2	TGTGCCAGCACCCCTTCGAGGGCAGTCAACACCGGGGAGCTGTTTTTT	CASTPSRAVNTGELFF
.	TRBV7-9	.	TRBJ1-1	TGTGCCAGCAGCTTAGACGCAGCCAGTGAAGCTTTCTTT	CASSLDAASEAFF
.	TRBV10-3	.	TRBJ2-1	TGTGCCATCAAGCAGGAGCCTCAGGGAAGCTCCTACAATGAGCAGTTCTTC	CAIKQEPQGSSYNEQFF
TRBD1	TRBV7-3	many	TRBJ2-6	TGTGCCAGCAGCTCAGGGGGCTCTGGGGCCAACGTCCTGACTTTC	CASSSGGSGANVLTF
TRBD2	TRBV7-2	many	TRBJ2-2	TGTGCCAGCAGCCAACTAGCGGGACGGACCGGGGAGCTGTTTTTT	CASSQLAGRTGELFF
.	TRBV7-2	many	TRBJ1-2	TGTGCCAGCAGCCTGGACAACTATGGCTACACCTTC	CASSLDNYGYTF
.	TRBV7-2	many	TRBJ1-4	TGTGCCAGCAGCTTAGTAGGGTCCACAACTAATGAAAAACTGTTTTTT	CASSLVGSTTNEKLFF
TRBD1	TRBV5-1	many	TRBJ2-3	TGCGCCAGCAGCTTGCCGGGACAGGTCCGCACAGATACGCAGTATTTT	CASSLPGQVRTDTQYF
.	TRBV6-2/TRBV6-3	many	TRBJ1-6	TGTGCCAGCAGTCATAGAGGCTTTGACAGGCGTAATTCACCCCTCCACTTT	CASSHRGFDRRNSPLHF
.	TRBV20-1	.	TRBJ1-2	TGCAGTGCTGGGCCCGCTTTTGGTGGCTACACCTTC	CSAGPAFGGYTF
.	TRBV5-6	many	TRBJ1-5	TGTGCCAGCAGCTTCGCAGGCAATCAGCCCCAGCATTTT	CASSFAGNQPQHF
.	TRBV5-1	many	TRBJ2-7	TGCGCCAGCAGCTTGGCCGGAGGGATGGGGCACGAGCAGTACTTC	CASSLAGGMGHEQYF
.	TRBV5-1	many	TRBJ2-3	TGCGCCAGCAGCTTACAACACACAGATACGCAGTATTTT	CASSLQHTDTQYF
.	TRBV13	many	TRBJ2-3	TGTGCCAGCAGCTCAGGGGACTTAGCTAGCACAGATACGCAGTATTTT	CASSSGDLASTDTQYF
.	TRBV4-3	many	TRBJ1-5	TGCGCCAGCAGCCAAGAGACTCGGGGTCAGCCCCAGCATTTT	CASSQETRGQPQHF
.	TRBV27	.	TRBJ2-7	TGTGCCAGCGGAAGGTTTCTCGAGCAGTACTTC	CASGRFLEQYF
TRBD1	TRBV27	many	TRBJ1-2	TGTGCCAGCAGCCCCCGGGACAGGGGCGGCTACACCTTC	CASSPRDRGGYTF
.	TRBV7-6	many	TRBJ2-5	TGTGCCAGCAGCTTAGCGGGGCCCAAAGAGACCCAGTACTTC	CASSLAGPKETQYF
TRBD2	TRBV6-2/TRBV6-3	many	TRBJ2-1	TGTGCCAGCAGTTACTGGGTAGCGGGGGGCTCGAGCTCCTACAATGAGCAGTTCTTC	CASSYWVAGGSSSYNEQFF
.	TRBV25-1	many	TRBJ1-2	TGTGCCAGCAGTGACATCTATGGCTACACCTTC	CASSDIYGYTF
TRBD1	TRBV19	.	TRBJ2-3	TGTGCCAGTAGTATAGGAGGGGGCAGGGCAGATACGCAGTATTTT	CASSIGGGRADTQYF
.	TRBV29-1	many	TRBJ1-1	TGCAGCGTTGTTTCCCTTGGGAACACTGAAGCTTTCTTT	CSVVSLGNTEAFF
TRBD2	TRBV5-1	.	TRBJ2-7	TGCGCCAGCAGCTTGGCCGGGGGGGAGCCATACGAGCAGTACTTC	CASSLAGGEPYEQYF
TRBD1	TRBV12-3/TRBV12-4	many	TRBJ1-2	TGTGCCAGCAGTACACAGGGGGCTAACTATGGCTACACCTTC	CASSTQGANYGYTF
.	TRBV15	many	TRBJ2-7	TGTGCCACCAGAGACGCGGGTTCCCGCTACGAGCAGTACTTC	CATRDAGSRYEQYF
.	TRBV12-3/TRBV12-4	many	TRBJ2-7	TGTGCCATCAGCTACAGGGACTACGAGCAGTACTTC	CAISYRDYEQYF